This T cell receptor beta chain was observed in a study of shared clonotypes between healthy human individuals. The data were produced by immunoSEQ multiplex PCR, yet TCRdb's version contains in-frame clones alone and is incomplete. The sample has about 590,000 clones, about 95% seen once; the top ten hold over 0.09%. Terminally differentiated effector memory CD45RA+ cells were excluded from the naive CD8 cells, which were CD45RO-negative and positively selected for CCR7. Within Nashville, Tennessee resided all donors, each a Caucasian adult. Sequencing was done on a sample of naive CD8+ T cells sorted from blood. This clonotype originated in a woman between 25 and 40 years old in good health.

CDR3 DNA sequence: TGTGCCAGCAGCTTAGGGGGGGCAGGGGCCTCCTACGAGCAGTACTTC. Its protein is CASSLGGAGASYEQYF. The chain is built from TRBV7-9 and TRBJ2-7; D tentatively fits TRBD1 or TRBD2 (6 bases each). The CDR3 extends over 16 amino acids. Trimming pared 1 base from V and 0 bases from J, leaving 13 bases between. From germline, CDR1 is SEHNR and CDR2 FQNEAQ (reference sequence).